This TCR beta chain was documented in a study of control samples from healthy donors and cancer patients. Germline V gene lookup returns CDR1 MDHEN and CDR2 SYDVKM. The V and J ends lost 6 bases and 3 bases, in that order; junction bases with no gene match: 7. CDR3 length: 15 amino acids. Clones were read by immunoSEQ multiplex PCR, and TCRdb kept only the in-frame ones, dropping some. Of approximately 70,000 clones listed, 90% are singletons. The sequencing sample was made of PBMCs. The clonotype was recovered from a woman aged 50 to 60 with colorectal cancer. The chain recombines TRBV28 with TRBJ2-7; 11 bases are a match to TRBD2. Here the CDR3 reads CASSDGLAGHYEQYF. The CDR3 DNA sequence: TGTGCCAGCAGCGACGGACTAGCGGGTCACTACGAGCAGTACTTC.